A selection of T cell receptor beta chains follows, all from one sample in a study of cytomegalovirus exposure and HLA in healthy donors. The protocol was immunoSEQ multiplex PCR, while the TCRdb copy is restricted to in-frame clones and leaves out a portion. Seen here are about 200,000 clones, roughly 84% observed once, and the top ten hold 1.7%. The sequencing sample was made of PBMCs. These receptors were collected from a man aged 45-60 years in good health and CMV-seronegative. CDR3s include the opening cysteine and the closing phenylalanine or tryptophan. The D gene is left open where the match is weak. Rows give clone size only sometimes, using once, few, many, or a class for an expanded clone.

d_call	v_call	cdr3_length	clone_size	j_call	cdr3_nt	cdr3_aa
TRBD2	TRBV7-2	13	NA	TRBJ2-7	TGTGCCAGCCGTGTAGCGGGAGGGCACGAGCAGTACTTC	CASRVAGGHEQYF
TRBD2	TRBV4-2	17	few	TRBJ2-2	TGTGCCAGCAGCCCCGGAATAGCGGGAGCGAACACCGGGGAGCTGTTTTTT	CASSPGIAGANTGELFF
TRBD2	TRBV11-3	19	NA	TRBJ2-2	TGTGCCAGCAGCTTAGCCTCCCGTGGGACTAGCGGGAGTGGCGGGGAGCTGTTTTTT	CASSLASRGTSGSGGELFF
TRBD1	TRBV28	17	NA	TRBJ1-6	TGTGCCAGCAGGCGGGAGACAGGGGGCGCGAGAAATTCACCCCTCCACTTT	CASRRETGGARNSPLHF
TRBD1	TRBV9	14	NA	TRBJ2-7	TGTGCCAGCAGCCCCGGGACAGGGGCCTACGAGCAGTACTTC	CASSPGTGAYEQYF
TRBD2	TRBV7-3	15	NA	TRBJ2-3	TGTGCCAGCAGCCCCCGGGGTAGCGGGAGCGATACGCAGTATTTT	CASSPRGSGSDTQYF
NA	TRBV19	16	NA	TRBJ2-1	TGTGCCAGTAGTATAGATGCCCGGGAACTCTACAATGAGCAGTTCTTC	CASSIDARELYNEQFF
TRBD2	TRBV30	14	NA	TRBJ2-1	TGTGCCTGGAAGCTAGCGGGTTTCCAGGATGAGCAGTTCTTC	CAWKLAGFQDEQFF
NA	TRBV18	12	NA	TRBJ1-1	TGTGCCAGCTCACCAGCCGGGGGGGAAGCTTTCTTT	CASSPAGGEAFF
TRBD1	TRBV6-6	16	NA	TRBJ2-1	TGTGCCAGCAGGCAACTGGGACAGGGAGGCGGAAATGAGCAGTTCTTC	CASRQLGQGGGNEQFF
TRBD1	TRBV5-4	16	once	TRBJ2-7	TGTGCCAGCAGCTTGTCCGGGACAGGGAGGTCCTACGAGCAGTACTTC	CASSLSGTGRSYEQYF
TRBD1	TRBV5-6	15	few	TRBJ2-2	TGTGCCAGCAGCTTCGGGACAGGGGAGGCCGGGGAGCTGTTTTTT	CASSFGTGEAGELFF
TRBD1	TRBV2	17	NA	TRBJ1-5	TGTGCCAGCAGTTCTCAGGGGGCCTCCTCGGGCAATCAGCCCCAGCATTTT	CASSSQGASSGNQPQHF